The rows below give T cell receptor beta chains drawn from one sample of a study of glioma-infiltrating T cells after dendritic cell vaccination. Assay: immunoSEQ multiplex PCR; the TCRdb copy retains only in-frame clones and omits some. The sample yields approximately 99,000 clones, approximately 80% seen once. Sequenced here: blood, sampled after dendritic cell vaccination. The receptor set was obtained from a human donor with glioblastoma. The CDR3 runs from the conserved cysteine through the conserved F or W. The order of the fields is J gene, V gene, CDR3 protein.

TRBJ2-7	TRBV27	CASSSGTSGLSYEQYF
TRBJ1-4	TRBV29-1	CSVTGEQGGTNEKLFF
TRBJ1-1	TRBV4-2	CASSQARSGTRSFF
TRBJ2-7	TRBV18	CASSPRWDEQYF
TRBJ2-6	TRBV7-9	CASRPGTGGFSGANVLTF
TRBJ2-3	TRBV18	CASSLGTSGRGEDTQYF
TRBJ1-1	TRBV10-3	CATRQGANTEAFF
TRBJ1-1	TRBV6-1	CASRWGQGEAFF
TRBJ2-5	TRBV27	CASSFQAGVKTQYF
TRBJ1-1	TRBV19	CASSPTRSSGGSAFF
TRBJ2-7	TRBV5-1	CASSDSGTGIYEQYF
TRBJ2-1	TRBV18	CASSPVWDRRARGNEQFF
TRBJ1-1	TRBV27	CASTRDSAANTEAFF
TRBJ2-3	TRBV5-1	CASSGTTSGSDTQYF
TRBJ2-3	TRBV5-1	CASSLGASGEDTQYF
TRBJ2-7	TRBV5-1	CASSLYGQGLYEQYF
TRBJ2-2	TRBV6-1	CASSVPLGSSTGELFF
TRBJ1-3	TRBV5-1	CASSDQGAGNTIYF
TRBJ2-1	TRBV9	CASSVDGNSYNEQFF
TRBJ2-3	TRBV9	CASSDRVTDTQYF
TRBJ2-3	TRBV19	CASSRASYRTDTQYF
TRBJ2-2	TRBV5-1	CASSWTSGADTGELFF
TRBJ2-7	TRBV27	CASSRQSMGGTYEQYF
TRBJ1-1	TRBV28	CASTRQGATRMNTEAFF
TRBJ1-5	TRBV6-1	CASNQGAGQPQHF
TRBJ1-5	TRBV4-2	CASSQTGGENQPQHF
TRBJ2-5	TRBV19	CASSPQGVGETQYF
TRBJ2-7	TRBV9	CASSVVGGSYEQYF
TRBJ2-5	TRBV4-2	CASSQVSDQETQYF
TRBJ1-5	TRBV2	CASSPDRPNQPQHF
TRBJ2-5	TRBV2	CASSEAGTGNSETQYF
TRBJ2-3	TRBV30	CAWAGIFAFTDTQYF
TRBJ2-1	TRBV5-4	CASSLAGGPHEQFF
TRBJ1-2	TRBV5-6	CASSLVRGLAGRYGYTF
TRBJ2-1	TRBV7-8	CASSLGGKGLAGGNEQFF
TRBJ1-1	TRBV5-5	CASSSRAQPSTEAFF
TRBJ1-1	TRBV11-2	CASRKAGTGYSTEAFF